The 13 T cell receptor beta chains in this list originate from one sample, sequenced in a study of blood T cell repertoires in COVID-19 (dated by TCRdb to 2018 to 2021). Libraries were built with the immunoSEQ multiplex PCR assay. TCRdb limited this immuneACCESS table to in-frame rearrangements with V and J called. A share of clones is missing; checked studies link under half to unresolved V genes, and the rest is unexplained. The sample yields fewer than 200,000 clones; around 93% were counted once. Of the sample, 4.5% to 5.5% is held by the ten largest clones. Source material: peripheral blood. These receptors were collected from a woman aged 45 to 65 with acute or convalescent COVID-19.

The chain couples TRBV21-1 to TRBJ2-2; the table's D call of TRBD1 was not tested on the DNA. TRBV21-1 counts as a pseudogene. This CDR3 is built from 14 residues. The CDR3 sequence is CASTGQGYTGELFF. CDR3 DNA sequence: TGTGCCAGCACGGGACAGGGATATACCGGGGAGCTGTTTTTT.

The CDR3 spells CASSYHRAGYAGYTF. The CDR3 coding sequence is TGTGCCAGCAGTTACCATCGGGCAGGGTACGCTGGCTACACCTTC. The chain recombines TRBV6-5 with TRBJ1-2, with D perhaps TRBD1 (5 bases). The CDR3 covers 15 residues. The ends were cut back, 2 bases at V and 7 bases at J, with 17 bases in the middle. Per germline, CDR1 MNHEY and CDR2 SVGAGI.

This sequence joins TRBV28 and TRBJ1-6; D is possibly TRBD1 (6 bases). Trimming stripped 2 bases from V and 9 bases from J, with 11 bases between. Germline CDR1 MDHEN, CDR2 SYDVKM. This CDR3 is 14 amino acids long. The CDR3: CASSLQGNISPLHF. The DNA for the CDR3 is TGTGCCAGCAGTTTACAGGGGAACATTTCACCCCTCCACTTT.

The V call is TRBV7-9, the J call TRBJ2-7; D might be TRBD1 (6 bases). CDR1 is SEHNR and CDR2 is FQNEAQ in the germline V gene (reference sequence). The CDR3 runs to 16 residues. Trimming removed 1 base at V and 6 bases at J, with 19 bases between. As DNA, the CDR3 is TGTGCCAGCAGCTTAGGTGGGCAGGGGTTTAGGGGCGAGCAGTACTTC. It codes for CASSLGGQGFRGEQYF.

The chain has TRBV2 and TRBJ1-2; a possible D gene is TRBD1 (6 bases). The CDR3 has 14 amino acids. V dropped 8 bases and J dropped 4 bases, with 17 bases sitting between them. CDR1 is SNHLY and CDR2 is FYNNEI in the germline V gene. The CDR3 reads CASVKTGPGYGYTF. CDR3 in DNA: TGTGCCAGCGTAAAGACAGGTCCGGGCTATGGCTACACCTTC.

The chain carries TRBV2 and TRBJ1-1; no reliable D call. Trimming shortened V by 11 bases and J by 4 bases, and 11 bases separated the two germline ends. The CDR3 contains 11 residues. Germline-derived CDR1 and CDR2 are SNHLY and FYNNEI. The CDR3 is CASRAVTEAFF. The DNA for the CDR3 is TGTGCCTCGCGAGCTGTCACTGAAGCTTTCTTT.

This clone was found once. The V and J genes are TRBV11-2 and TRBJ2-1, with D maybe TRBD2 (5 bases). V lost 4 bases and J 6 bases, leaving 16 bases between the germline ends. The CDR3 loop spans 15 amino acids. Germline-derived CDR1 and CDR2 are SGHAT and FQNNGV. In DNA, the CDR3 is TGTGCCAGCAGCTCTCCGGGTCTCGGAGGCAATGAGCAGTTCTTC. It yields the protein CASSSPGLGGNEQFF. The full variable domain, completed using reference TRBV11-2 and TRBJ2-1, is EAGVAQSPRYKIIEKRQSVAFWCNPISGHATLYWYQQILGQGPKLLIQFQNNGVVDDSQLPKDRFSAERLKGVDSTLKIQPAKLEDSAVYLCASSSPGLGGNEQFFGPGTRLTVL.

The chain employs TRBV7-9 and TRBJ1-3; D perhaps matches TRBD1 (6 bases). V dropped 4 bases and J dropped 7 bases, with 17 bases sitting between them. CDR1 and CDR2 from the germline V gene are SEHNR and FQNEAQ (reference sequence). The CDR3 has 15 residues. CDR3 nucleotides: TGTGCCAGCAGCTCACCCGGGACATCGGGGAACACCATATATTTT. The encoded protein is CASSSPGTSGNTIYF.

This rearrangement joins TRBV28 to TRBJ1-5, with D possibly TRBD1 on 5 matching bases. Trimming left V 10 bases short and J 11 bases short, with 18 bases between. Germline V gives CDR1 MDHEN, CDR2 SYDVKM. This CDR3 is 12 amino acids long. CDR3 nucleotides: TGTGCCACCTCCGCAGGGTTTCGGGCCCAGCATTTT. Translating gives CATSAGFRAQHF.

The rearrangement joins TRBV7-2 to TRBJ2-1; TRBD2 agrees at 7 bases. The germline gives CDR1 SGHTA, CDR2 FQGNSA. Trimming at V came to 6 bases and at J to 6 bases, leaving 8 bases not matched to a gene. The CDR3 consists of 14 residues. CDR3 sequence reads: CASRASGSPNEQFF. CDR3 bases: TGTGCCAGCAGGGCTAGCGGAAGCCCCAATGAGCAGTTCTTC.

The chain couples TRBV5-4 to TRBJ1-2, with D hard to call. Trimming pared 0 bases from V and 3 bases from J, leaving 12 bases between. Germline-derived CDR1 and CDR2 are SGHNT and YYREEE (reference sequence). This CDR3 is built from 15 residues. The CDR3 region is CASSLAFIGDYGYTF. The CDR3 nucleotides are TGTGCCAGCAGCTTGGCGTTTATCGGAGACTATGGCTACACCTTC.

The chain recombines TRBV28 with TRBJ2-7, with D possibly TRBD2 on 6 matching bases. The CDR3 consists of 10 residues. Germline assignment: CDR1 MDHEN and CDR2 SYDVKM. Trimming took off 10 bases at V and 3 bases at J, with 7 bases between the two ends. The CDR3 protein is CAMEGYEQYF. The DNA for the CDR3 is TGTGCCATGGAGGGCTACGAGCAGTACTTC.

The CDR3 DNA follows: TGTGCCAGCAGCCCCCGGTGGGACAGGCGTTCTGAAGCTTTCTTT. Protein product: CASSPRWDRRSEAFF. The V gene is TRBV7-2, the J gene TRBJ1-1; TRBD1 aligns across 8 bases. CDR3 length: 15 amino acids. The V segment lost 5 bases and the J segment 6 bases; nucleotides outside the gene matches: 11. Germline loops: CDR1 SGHTA, CDR2 FQGNSA.